Following are 30 T cell receptor beta chains from one sample sequenced in a study of cytomegalovirus exposure and HLA in healthy donors. Generated by immunoSEQ multiplex PCR, the TCRdb table keeps only in-frame clones and is missing some. The table has about 130,000 clones, around 90% seen once; the top ten hold roughly 6.7%. Sequencing was carried out using PBMCs. These receptors were taken from a woman between 25 and 40 years old in good health and CMV-seropositive.

The table lists this clone with a count of one. The J gene is TRBJ2-5, the V gene TRBV11-2; 9 positions agree with TRBD2. V lost 0 bases, J lost 3 bases, and 5 bases stayed unmatched. Per the germline V gene, CDR1 is SGHAT and CDR2 is FQNNGV. This CDR3 comprises 16 residues. The CDR3 sequence: CASSLDNSGGEETQYF. The CDR3 coding sequence is TGTGCCAGCAGCTTAGACAATAGCGGGGGAGAAGAGACCCAGTACTTC.

This rearrangement joins TRBV13 to TRBJ2-1, with TRBD2 matching over 8 bases. Germline V gives CDR1 PRHDT, CDR2 FYEKMQ (reference sequence). The CDR3 is 14 residues long. V dropped 5 bases and J dropped 10; count of bases not matched to a gene: 10. The CDR3 DNA follows: TGTGCCAGCAGCCCCTGGACTAGCTGGGGCGAGCAGTTCTTC. Amino acid sequence: CASSPWTSWGEQFF.

This clone was seen just once. The CDR3 reads CASSLPNRGTGGYTF. DNA of the CDR3: TGTGCCAGCAGCTTACCAAACAGGGGCACGGGTGGCTACACCTTC. The rearrangement joins TRBV7-9 to TRBJ1-2; 7 positions match TRBD1. Germline CDR1 SEHNR, CDR2 FQNEAQ (reference sequence). V lost 2 bases, J lost 7 bases, and 10 bases stayed unmatched. The CDR3 runs 15 residues. The variable domain in full, with the rest retrieved from reference TRBV7-9 and TRBJ1-2, is DTGVSQNPRHKITKRGQNVTFRCDPISEHNRLYWYRQTLGQGPEFLTYFQNEAQLEKSRLLSDRFSAERPKGSFSTLEIQRTEQGDSAMYLCASSLPNRGTGGYTFGSGTRLTVV.

The chain uses TRBV7-8 and TRBJ1-2; 7 nucleotides match TRBD1. This CDR3 spans 14 amino acids. The germline V gene encodes CDR1 SGHVS and CDR2 FQNEAQ. J lost 4 bases, V lost 6 bases, and 8 bases had no gene match. The chain's CDR3 is CASRGRDSIYGYTF. DNA for the CDR3: TGTGCCAGCAGGGGCCGGGACAGCATCTATGGCTACACCTTC.

V and J are TRBV10-3 and TRBJ2-1; 16 bases match TRBD2. Germline V gene data show CDR1 as ENHRY and CDR2 as SYGVKD. There are 19 residues in the CDR3. V lost 3 bases, J lost 1 base, and 6 bases stayed unmatched. CDR3 nucleotides: TGTGCCATCAGTGACTTCGGGACTAGCGGGGGGGCTTCCTACAATGAGCAGTTCTTC. Its translation is CAISDFGTSGGASYNEQFF.

Concerning this clone: The sample holds other DNA sequences that translate to the same CDR3. The chain couples TRBV5-4 to TRBJ2-7; D perhaps matches TRBD2 (5 bases). Germline V gene data show CDR1 as SGHNT and CDR2 as YYREEE (reference sequence). The length of the CDR3 is 14 residues. The ends were cut back, 4 bases at V and 3 bases at J, with 14 bases in the middle. CDR3 region: CASSGNGVSYEQYF. The CDR3 nucleotides are TGTGCCAGCAGCGGCAACGGGGTCAGCTACGAGCAGTACTTC.

The V gene is TRBV2, the J gene TRBJ2-2; 9 bases are shared with TRBD2. J gave up 5 bases and V 6 bases, and 13 bases lay outside the gene matches. The CDR3 is 17 amino acids. Germline-derived CDR1 and CDR2 are SNHLY and FYNNEI. In DNA, the CDR3 is TGTGCCAGCAGGAGGACTAGCGCCTTCACAAGGACCGGGGAGCTGTTTTTT. Translating it yields CASRRTSAFTRTGELFF.

The chain links TRBV21-1 to TRBJ2-7; the table's D call, TRBD1, has no DNA check behind it. TRBV21-1 is a pseudogene. CDR3 length equals 17 residues. Written as DNA, the CDR3 is TGTGCCAGCAGCCGACTTACGGGACAGGGGAACACCTACGAGCAGTACTTC. Protein sequence: CASSRLTGQGNTYEQYF.

This chain links TRBV19 with TRBJ2-6, with no clear D. The CDR3 is 14 amino acids. Germline V gives CDR1 LNHDA, CDR2 SQIVND (reference sequence). V was cut by 2 bases and J by 2 bases, with 4 bases left in between. The CDR3 DNA follows: TGTGCCAGTAGTATACCAGCTGGGGCCAACGTCCTGACTTTC. Its protein is CASSIPAGANVLTF.

The chain links TRBV18 to TRBJ1-6; D remains unclear. The CDR3 is 13 amino acids. V was cut by 6 bases and J by 8 bases, with 11 bases left in between. CDR1 and CDR2 from the germline V gene are KGHSH and LQKENI. The CDR3 sequence: CASSGEEDSPLHF. CDR3 coding DNA: TGTGCCAGCTCCGGGGAGGAGGATTCACCCCTCCACTTT.

The chain recombines TRBV7-9 with TRBJ2-7; 8 bases are a match to TRBD2. CDR1 is SEHNR, CDR2 FQNEAQ, per germline (reference sequence). There are 15 residues in the CDR3. V shed 2 bases, J shed 2 bases, and the junction held 5 bases outside the gene matches. In nucleotides, the CDR3 is TGTGCCAGCAGCTTAAGAGCGGGGGAAACCTACGAGCAGTACTTC. Residues: CASSLRAGETYEQYF.

A single count supports this clone. The chain recombines TRBV6-6 with TRBJ2-1; D remains ambiguous. The CDR3 consists of 12 residues. Germline V lookup: CDR1 MNHNY, CDR2 SVGAGI (reference sequence). V was trimmed by 4 bases and J by 6 bases, leaving 7 bases between them. CDR3 sequence reads: CASSLHSNEQFF. CDR3 bases: TGTGCCAGCAGTTTGCACAGCAATGAGCAGTTCTTC.

In DNA form, the CDR3 reads TGTGCCAGTCGCGAGCGAGCGGGCGCAGATACGCAGTATTTT. Translation: CASRERAGADTQYF. This chain joins TRBV5-4 and TRBJ2-3; the D gene is possibly TRBD2 (6 bases). CDR3 size: 14 residues. Germline V lookup: CDR1 SGHNT, CDR2 YYREEE (reference sequence). The V end was cut by 8 bases, the J end by 4 bases, with 17 bases between.

The chain is built from TRBV28 and TRBJ2-7, with 16 bases that match TRBD2. The CDR3 spans 16 residues. Per germline, CDR1 MDHEN and CDR2 SYDVKM. The ends lost 5 bases at V and 4 bases at J; junction bases unmatched: 5. CDR3 bases: TGTGCCAGCAGTGAGCCGGGACTAGCGGGAGGGTACGAGCAGTACTTC. Protein sequence: CASSEPGLAGGYEQYF. Variable domain in full (rest from reference TRBV28 and TRBJ2-7): DVKVTQSSRYLVKRTGEKVFLECVQDMDHENMFWYRQDPGLGLRLIYFSYDVKMKEKGDIPEGYSVSREKKERFSLILESASTNQTSMYLCASSEPGLAGGYEQYFGPGTRLTVT.

The chain's CDR3 is CASSLQGTGTYEQYF. In DNA, the CDR3 is TGTGCCAGCAGCTTACAAGGGACAGGGACCTACGAGCAGTACTTC. This chain uses TRBV7-8 with TRBJ2-7; 9 bases match TRBD1. The trim removed 2 bases at V and 2 bases at J, leaving 4 bases unmatched. This CDR3 contains 15 residues. The germline CDR1 and CDR2 sequences are SGHVS and FQNEAQ. Full variable domain (outside the CDR3, taken from reference TRBV7-8 and TRBJ2-7): GAGVSQSPRYKVAKRGQDVALRCDPISGHVSLFWYQQALGQGPEFLTYFQNEAQLDKSGLPSDRFFAERPEGSVSTLKIQRTQQEDSAVYLCASSLQGTGTYEQYFGPGTRLTVT.

This clone was observed once. The chain employs TRBV7-3 and TRBJ2-3; tentative D call: TRBD2 (5 bases). V was trimmed by 5 bases and J by 8 bases, leaving 14 bases between them. The CDR3 runs 13 residues. Germline V gene data show CDR1 as SGHTA and CDR2 as FQGTGA. The CDR3 DNA follows: TGTGCCAGCAGCCCCCTGATCGAGGGTACGCAGTATTTT. Its protein is CASSPLIEGTQYF.

The rearrangement uses TRBV5-4 and TRBJ2-1, with 7 bases identical to TRBD1. The V gene end was trimmed by 4 bases and the J gene end by 0 bases; junction bases not matched to a gene: 7. CDR3 length: 16 amino acids. Germline V gene lookup returns CDR1 SGHNT and CDR2 YYREEE (reference sequence). CDR3 sequence: CASSAQGTVSYNEQFF. In DNA form, the CDR3 reads TGTGCCAGCAGCGCTCAGGGGACAGTCTCCTACAATGAGCAGTTCTTC.

This clone was counted a single time. The J gene is TRBJ2-5, the V gene TRBV18, with a possible D match to TRBD2 (5 bases). V shed 6 bases and J shed 4 bases, with 6 bases lying between them. This CDR3 has 11 residues. Germline loops: CDR1 KGHSH, CDR2 LQKENI. In DNA form, the CDR3 reads TGTGCCAGCTCCCGGGGAGAGACCCAGTACTTC. This codes for CASSRGETQYF.

This CDR3 is CASSYGGGQPQHF. The DNA of the CDR3 is TGTGCCAGCAGTTACGGAGGTGGTCAGCCCCAGCATTTT. The genes are TRBV27 and TRBJ1-5; D ambiguous. V shed 4 bases and J shed 6 bases, with 10 bases lying between them. Per germline, CDR1 MNHEY and CDR2 SMNVEV (reference sequence). The CDR3 is made up of 13 amino acids.

The rearrangement joins TRBV2 to TRBJ2-7; D is perhaps TRBD2 (6 bases). The CDR3 has 15 residues. Germline lookup yields CDR1 SNHLY and CDR2 FYNNEI. The V end was cut by 4 bases, the J end by 4 bases, with 17 bases between. The CDR3 here is CASSVGGGARYEQYF. In DNA, the CDR3 is TGTGCCAGCAGTGTAGGCGGAGGGGCAAGATACGAGCAGTACTTC.

The chain is built from TRBV5-4 and TRBJ2-5, with D possibly being TRBD2 (5 bases). This CDR3 spans 14 amino acids. Germline-derived CDR1 and CDR2 are SGHNT and YYREEE (reference sequence). V lost 4 bases to trimming and J lost 5 bases, with 15 bases between them. The CDR3 loop reads CASSRDALGETQYF. DNA of the CDR3: TGTGCCAGCAGCCGGGATGCTTTGGGGGAGACCCAGTACTTC.

The chain has TRBV6-1 and TRBJ2-2; 8 bases fit TRBD1. The junction had 1 base not matched to a gene; V was cut back by 3 bases and J by 4 bases. CDR1 MNHNS and CDR2 SASEGT come from the germline V gene. The length of the CDR3 is 14 residues. The CDR3 region has the DNA TGTGCCAGCAGTGACAGGGGGCGCACCGGGGAGCTGTTTTTT. This sequence encodes CASSDRGRTGELFF.

The V gene is TRBV27, the J gene TRBJ2-1, with 8 bases that match TRBD1. This CDR3 contains 14 residues. V was clipped by 3 bases and J by 7 bases; unmatched bases: 5. CDR1 MNHEY and CDR2 SMNVEV come from the germline V gene (reference sequence). The CDR3 nucleotides are TGTGCCAGCAGTTTTCAGGGGGCGCGGAATGAGCAGTTCTTC. Protein sequence: CASSFQGARNEQFF.

This chain links TRBV7-9 with TRBJ2-2, with D tentatively TRBD2 (5 bases). The germline V gene has CDR1 SEHNR and CDR2 FQNEAQ (reference sequence). The V end lost 8 bases, the J end lost 5 bases, and 15 bases lay between the germline ends. The CDR3 totals 14 residues. The CDR3 loop is CASEVQLATGELFF. The CDR3, as DNA: TGTGCCAGCGAGGTGCAGCTAGCAACCGGGGAGCTGTTTTTT.

The table lists this clone with a count of one. This rearrangement joins TRBV5-1 to TRBJ2-3; the D gene is possibly TRBD1 (5 bases). Between the trimmed V and J ends, which lost 0 bases and 2 bases, there was a span of 10 bases. Germline values: CDR1 SGHRS, CDR2 YFSETQ. The CDR3 extends over 15 amino acids. This CDR3 is CASSLGQINTDTQYF. CDR3 nucleotide sequence: TGCGCCAGCAGCTTGGGACAGATCAACACAGATACGCAGTATTTT.

The table lists this clone with a count of one. The chain has TRBV11-2 and TRBJ2-7, with D perhaps TRBD2 (7 bases). Germline V gene lookup returns CDR1 SGHAT and CDR2 FQNNGV. V was clipped by 5 bases and J by 7 bases, with 21 bases between them. The length of the CDR3 is 15 residues. The CDR3 DNA reads as TGTGCCAGCAGCCGCGAGGTCGGGGGGCTCGGGGAGCAGTACTTC. Residues: CASSREVGGLGEQYF.

The chain combines TRBV19 with TRBJ1-5; D unresolved. The V gene's germline CDR1 is LNHDA and CDR2 SQIVND (reference sequence). V lost 3 bases and J 3 bases, leaving 6 bases between the germline ends. CDR3 length: 13 amino acids. CDR3 region: CASSIEYNQPQHF. CDR3 sequence (DNA): TGTGCCAGTAGTATTGAGTACAATCAGCCCCAGCATTTT.

The J gene is TRBJ2-1, the V gene TRBV18; 9 nucleotides align to TRBD2. The CDR3 contains 16 residues. J lost 5 bases, V lost 3 bases, and 8 bases had no gene match. Per the germline V gene, CDR1 is KGHSH and CDR2 is LQKENI. DNA of the CDR3: TGTGCCAGCTCACCGATCGGCGGGAGGGCCCACAATGAGCAGTTCTTC. Encoded protein: CASSPIGGRAHNEQFF.

This chain links TRBV6-1 with TRBJ1-5, with TRBD1 matching over 7 bases. The CDR3 spans 13 residues. J was trimmed by 5 bases and V by 6 bases; bases with no gene match: 4. CDR1 is MNHNS and CDR2 is SASEGT in the germline V gene. The chain's CDR3 is CASRETGDQPQHF. CDR3 DNA sequence: TGTGCCAGCAGAGAAACAGGGGATCAGCCCCAGCATTTT.

The chain links TRBV27 to TRBJ1-1; the D is unclear. CDR1 is MNHEY and CDR2 is SMNVEV in the germline V gene (reference sequence). With 2 bases removed from V and 5 bases from J, the gap between germline ends came to 18 bases. This CDR3 has 16 amino acids. The CDR3 spells CASSLLLPEISTEAFF. The CDR3 coding sequence is TGTGCCAGCAGTTTACTTCTACCTGAGATTTCGACTGAAGCTTTCTTT.